A selection of T cell receptor beta chains follows, all from one sample in a study of CD8 T cells in ankylosing spondylitis. Via MiXCR, TCRdb re-called the 5' RACE reads, giving one row per CDR3 protein. The sample comprises about 310,000 distinct CDR3 sequences, more than 20% of which are singletons, and roughly 3.6% rests with the top ten. Material for sequencing was blood, either unsorted or a sorted T cell fraction (not recorded which). The receptor set was obtained from a female donor with ankylosing spondylitis or in good health (not recorded which). Each CDR3 is given with its conserved first and last residue. A D gene is named only where the DNA matches it firmly. Size is stated for part of the rows, as once, few or many counts, or as a class when the clone is expanded.

abundance	j_gene	d_gene	len	v_gene	CDR3aa	CDR3nt
once	TRBJ2-1	.	15	TRBV5-1	CASSLGQAGGVEQFF	TGCGCCAGCAGCTTGGGACAGGCCGGCGGGGTTGAGCAGTTCTTC
many	TRBJ2-3	TRBD2	13	TRBV5-1	CASSLSGEHTQYF	TGCGCCAGCAGCTTGAGCGGGGAACATACGCAGTATTTT
.	TRBJ2-3	TRBD2	12	TRBV6-5	CAAGLGVDTQYF	TGTGCCGCGGGACTAGGGGTCGATACGCAGTATTTT
many	TRBJ2-1	.	13	TRBV20-1	CSARRPSYNEQFF	TGCAGTGCTAGACGTCCCTCCTACAATGAGCAGTTCTTC
.	TRBJ2-6	.	15	TRBV7-9	CASSRQVSGANVLTF	TGTGCCAGCAGCCGCCAGGTCTCGGGGGCCAACGTCCTGACTTTC
few	TRBJ2-1	.	15	TRBV20-1	CSARGSRFSYNEQFF	TGCAGTGCTAGAGGGTCCCGATTCTCCTACAATGAGCAGTTCTTC
.	TRBJ2-5	.	13	TRBV2	CASRLGVAETQYF	TGTGCCAGCCGTCTGGGGGTTGCGGAGACCCAGTACTTC
.	TRBJ1-2	.	12	TRBV12-3/TRBV12-4	CASRGLSYGYTF	TGTGCCAGCAGAGGACTGAGCTATGGCTACACCTTC
.	TRBJ2-2	TRBD2	15	TRBV7-7	CASSRGTSGIGELFF	TGTGCCAGCAGCAGAGGGACTAGCGGGATCGGGGAGCTGTTTTTT
many	TRBJ2-3	TRBD2	16	TRBV29-1	CSVSRGTSAITDTQYF	TGCAGCGTTTCGAGGGGGACTAGCGCGATCACAGATACGCAGTATTTT
few	TRBJ1-2	.	15	TRBV12-3/TRBV12-4	CASSLSRVQYYGYTF	TGTGCCAGCAGTTTAAGCAGGGTACAGTACTATGGCTACACCTTC
many	TRBJ2-7	.	12	TRBV3-1	CASSLTVQEQYF	TGTGCCAGCAGCCTCACGGTACAAGAGCAGTACTTC
.	TRBJ2-3	TRBD1	12	TRBV2	CANGQGTDTQYF	TGTGCCAACGGACAGGGCACAGATACGCAGTATTTT
.	TRBJ2-5	.	16	TRBV19	CASSIGTAEGQETQYF	TGTGCCAGTAGTATTGGTACTGCTGAGGGGCAAGAGACCCAGTACTTC
few	TRBJ2-2	.	12	TRBV6-2/TRBV6-3	CASSPDIGELFF	TGTGCCAGCAGCCCAGACATCGGGGAGCTGTTTTTT
.	TRBJ2-1	TRBD2	17	TRBV6-1	CASSLARLAGIVDEQFF	TGTGCCAGCAGTCTTGCCCGACTAGCGGGAATAGTCGATGAGCAGTTCTTC